These T cell receptor beta chains were read from a single sample in a study of OX40 agonist ivuxolimab in advanced cancers. The assay was immunoSEQ multiplex PCR, and TCRdb's table has in-frame clones only and misses some. The sample lists about 46,000 clones, approximately 71% occurring once. Sample: CD4+ or CD8+ T cells sorted from blood, taken in a trial of the OX40 agonist ivuxolimab. The origin of the receptors is an adult with an advanced solid tumor such as melanoma, head and neck, liver or kidney cancer. Each CDR3 is given without its conserved first and last residue. The order of the fields is V gene, J gene, D gene, CDR3 protein. D genes are given only for firm matches.

TRBV7-2,TRBJ2-1,NA,ASSSYGPDNEQF
TRBV5-1,TRBJ2-1,TRBD2,ASSLGGTNSYNEQF
TRBV19,TRBJ2-7,TRBD2,ASSSPSGRTWEQY
TRBV10-3,TRBJ1-5,NA,AISQPDQPQH
TRBV5-5,TRBJ2-1,TRBD2,ASSPGLADNEQF
TRBV2,TRBJ1-1,NA,ASRANLDAEAF
TRBV2,TRBJ2-5,TRBD2,ASSGPGAAGMETQY
TRBV5-1,TRBJ1-2,NA,ASSPAPIGAYGYT
TRBV6-5,TRBJ2-1,NA,ASSPRKNEQF
TRBV10-3,TRBJ2-5,NA,AIRSNRVQETQY
TRBV5-4,TRBJ1-4,NA,ASSLGVNEKLF
TRBV28,TRBJ2-1,NA,ASSFLGGGVSYNEQF
TRBV6-5,TRBJ1-5,NA,ASSPGTSNQPQH
TRBV21-1,TRBJ2-7,NA,ASSITTGTPYEQY
TRBV10-1,TRBJ2-1,TRBD1,ASSERTGDYNEQF
TRBV5-1,TRBJ1-2,NA,ASSGQFYGYT
TRBV4-1,TRBJ1-6,NA,ASSHNIGGSYNSPLH
TRBV10-2,TRBJ2-2,NA,ASIAGLVGGTGELF
TRBV25-1,TRBJ2-3,NA,ASSVLTDTQY
TRBV5-4,TRBJ1-5,NA,ASSLRDPRREPQH
TRBV28,TRBJ2-5,TRBD1,ASNSGQAPRGTQY
TRBV5-1,TRBJ1-1,TRBD1,ASSRTGLTWAEAF
TRBV27,TRBJ1-5,NA,ASSFSDQPQH
TRBV27,TRBJ2-7,NA,ASSLGSEISYEQY
TRBV12-5,TRBJ1-5,NA,ASGLGTRPGQPQH
TRBV27,TRBJ2-7,TRBD2,ASRARGLGSYEQY
TRBV5-4,TRBJ1-2,TRBD1,ATISDRVGGYT
TRBV7-3,TRBJ2-1,TRBD2,ASSLMTLAGRGRSEQF
TRBV6-1,TRBJ2-3,NA,ASTTSRSTDTQY
TRBV27,TRBJ2-7,TRBD2,ASSSSWREGEQY
TRBV10-1,TRBJ1-2,NA,ASSGQYGYT
TRBV19,TRBJ2-2,NA,ASSPVPGELF
TRBV18,TRBJ2-1,TRBD2,ASSLGLAGVGEQF
TRBV4-2,TRBJ2-7,TRBD2,ARSPTSGRYEQY
TRBV15,TRBJ1-6,NA,ATSRSGDGNSPLH
TRBV14,TRBJ2-1,NA,ASRVSSYNEQF
TRBV6-5,TRBJ2-1,NA,ASSYPATKNNEQF
TRBV7-2,TRBJ1-4,NA,ASSREAGVNEKLF
TRBV6-1,TRBJ1-2,NA,ASSMDWRNYGYT
TRBV10-3,TRBJ2-7,TRBD1,AISETNRQGNYEQY
TRBV11-3,TRBJ1-2,NA,ASSFGGLNGYT
TRBV6-1,TRBJ2-3,NA,ASSESREPTDTQY
TRBV19,TRBJ2-5,NA,ASSPTGNPQETQY
TRBV9,TRBJ2-3,NA,ASSARDPSTDTQY
TRBV10-2,TRBJ1-1,NA,ASSESASTEAF
TRBV10-1,TRBJ2-1,NA,ASSEGRTTEQF
TRBV19,TRBJ1-1,NA,ASSREGQSGAF
TRBV9,TRBJ1-4,TRBD1,ASSGWTGPDEKLF
TRBV5-1,TRBJ1-1,TRBD1,ASSLRQGLNTEAF
TRBV18,TRBJ1-3,NA,ASSPNSGNTIY
TRBV6-5,TRBJ1-4,NA,ASSSTRAETNEKLF
TRBV28,TRBJ2-1,TRBD2,ATDRRGRAGNEQF
TRBV11-2,TRBJ2-3,NA,ASSLSRTYTQY
TRBV6-1,TRBJ1-2,TRBD1,ASSATQGALYGYT